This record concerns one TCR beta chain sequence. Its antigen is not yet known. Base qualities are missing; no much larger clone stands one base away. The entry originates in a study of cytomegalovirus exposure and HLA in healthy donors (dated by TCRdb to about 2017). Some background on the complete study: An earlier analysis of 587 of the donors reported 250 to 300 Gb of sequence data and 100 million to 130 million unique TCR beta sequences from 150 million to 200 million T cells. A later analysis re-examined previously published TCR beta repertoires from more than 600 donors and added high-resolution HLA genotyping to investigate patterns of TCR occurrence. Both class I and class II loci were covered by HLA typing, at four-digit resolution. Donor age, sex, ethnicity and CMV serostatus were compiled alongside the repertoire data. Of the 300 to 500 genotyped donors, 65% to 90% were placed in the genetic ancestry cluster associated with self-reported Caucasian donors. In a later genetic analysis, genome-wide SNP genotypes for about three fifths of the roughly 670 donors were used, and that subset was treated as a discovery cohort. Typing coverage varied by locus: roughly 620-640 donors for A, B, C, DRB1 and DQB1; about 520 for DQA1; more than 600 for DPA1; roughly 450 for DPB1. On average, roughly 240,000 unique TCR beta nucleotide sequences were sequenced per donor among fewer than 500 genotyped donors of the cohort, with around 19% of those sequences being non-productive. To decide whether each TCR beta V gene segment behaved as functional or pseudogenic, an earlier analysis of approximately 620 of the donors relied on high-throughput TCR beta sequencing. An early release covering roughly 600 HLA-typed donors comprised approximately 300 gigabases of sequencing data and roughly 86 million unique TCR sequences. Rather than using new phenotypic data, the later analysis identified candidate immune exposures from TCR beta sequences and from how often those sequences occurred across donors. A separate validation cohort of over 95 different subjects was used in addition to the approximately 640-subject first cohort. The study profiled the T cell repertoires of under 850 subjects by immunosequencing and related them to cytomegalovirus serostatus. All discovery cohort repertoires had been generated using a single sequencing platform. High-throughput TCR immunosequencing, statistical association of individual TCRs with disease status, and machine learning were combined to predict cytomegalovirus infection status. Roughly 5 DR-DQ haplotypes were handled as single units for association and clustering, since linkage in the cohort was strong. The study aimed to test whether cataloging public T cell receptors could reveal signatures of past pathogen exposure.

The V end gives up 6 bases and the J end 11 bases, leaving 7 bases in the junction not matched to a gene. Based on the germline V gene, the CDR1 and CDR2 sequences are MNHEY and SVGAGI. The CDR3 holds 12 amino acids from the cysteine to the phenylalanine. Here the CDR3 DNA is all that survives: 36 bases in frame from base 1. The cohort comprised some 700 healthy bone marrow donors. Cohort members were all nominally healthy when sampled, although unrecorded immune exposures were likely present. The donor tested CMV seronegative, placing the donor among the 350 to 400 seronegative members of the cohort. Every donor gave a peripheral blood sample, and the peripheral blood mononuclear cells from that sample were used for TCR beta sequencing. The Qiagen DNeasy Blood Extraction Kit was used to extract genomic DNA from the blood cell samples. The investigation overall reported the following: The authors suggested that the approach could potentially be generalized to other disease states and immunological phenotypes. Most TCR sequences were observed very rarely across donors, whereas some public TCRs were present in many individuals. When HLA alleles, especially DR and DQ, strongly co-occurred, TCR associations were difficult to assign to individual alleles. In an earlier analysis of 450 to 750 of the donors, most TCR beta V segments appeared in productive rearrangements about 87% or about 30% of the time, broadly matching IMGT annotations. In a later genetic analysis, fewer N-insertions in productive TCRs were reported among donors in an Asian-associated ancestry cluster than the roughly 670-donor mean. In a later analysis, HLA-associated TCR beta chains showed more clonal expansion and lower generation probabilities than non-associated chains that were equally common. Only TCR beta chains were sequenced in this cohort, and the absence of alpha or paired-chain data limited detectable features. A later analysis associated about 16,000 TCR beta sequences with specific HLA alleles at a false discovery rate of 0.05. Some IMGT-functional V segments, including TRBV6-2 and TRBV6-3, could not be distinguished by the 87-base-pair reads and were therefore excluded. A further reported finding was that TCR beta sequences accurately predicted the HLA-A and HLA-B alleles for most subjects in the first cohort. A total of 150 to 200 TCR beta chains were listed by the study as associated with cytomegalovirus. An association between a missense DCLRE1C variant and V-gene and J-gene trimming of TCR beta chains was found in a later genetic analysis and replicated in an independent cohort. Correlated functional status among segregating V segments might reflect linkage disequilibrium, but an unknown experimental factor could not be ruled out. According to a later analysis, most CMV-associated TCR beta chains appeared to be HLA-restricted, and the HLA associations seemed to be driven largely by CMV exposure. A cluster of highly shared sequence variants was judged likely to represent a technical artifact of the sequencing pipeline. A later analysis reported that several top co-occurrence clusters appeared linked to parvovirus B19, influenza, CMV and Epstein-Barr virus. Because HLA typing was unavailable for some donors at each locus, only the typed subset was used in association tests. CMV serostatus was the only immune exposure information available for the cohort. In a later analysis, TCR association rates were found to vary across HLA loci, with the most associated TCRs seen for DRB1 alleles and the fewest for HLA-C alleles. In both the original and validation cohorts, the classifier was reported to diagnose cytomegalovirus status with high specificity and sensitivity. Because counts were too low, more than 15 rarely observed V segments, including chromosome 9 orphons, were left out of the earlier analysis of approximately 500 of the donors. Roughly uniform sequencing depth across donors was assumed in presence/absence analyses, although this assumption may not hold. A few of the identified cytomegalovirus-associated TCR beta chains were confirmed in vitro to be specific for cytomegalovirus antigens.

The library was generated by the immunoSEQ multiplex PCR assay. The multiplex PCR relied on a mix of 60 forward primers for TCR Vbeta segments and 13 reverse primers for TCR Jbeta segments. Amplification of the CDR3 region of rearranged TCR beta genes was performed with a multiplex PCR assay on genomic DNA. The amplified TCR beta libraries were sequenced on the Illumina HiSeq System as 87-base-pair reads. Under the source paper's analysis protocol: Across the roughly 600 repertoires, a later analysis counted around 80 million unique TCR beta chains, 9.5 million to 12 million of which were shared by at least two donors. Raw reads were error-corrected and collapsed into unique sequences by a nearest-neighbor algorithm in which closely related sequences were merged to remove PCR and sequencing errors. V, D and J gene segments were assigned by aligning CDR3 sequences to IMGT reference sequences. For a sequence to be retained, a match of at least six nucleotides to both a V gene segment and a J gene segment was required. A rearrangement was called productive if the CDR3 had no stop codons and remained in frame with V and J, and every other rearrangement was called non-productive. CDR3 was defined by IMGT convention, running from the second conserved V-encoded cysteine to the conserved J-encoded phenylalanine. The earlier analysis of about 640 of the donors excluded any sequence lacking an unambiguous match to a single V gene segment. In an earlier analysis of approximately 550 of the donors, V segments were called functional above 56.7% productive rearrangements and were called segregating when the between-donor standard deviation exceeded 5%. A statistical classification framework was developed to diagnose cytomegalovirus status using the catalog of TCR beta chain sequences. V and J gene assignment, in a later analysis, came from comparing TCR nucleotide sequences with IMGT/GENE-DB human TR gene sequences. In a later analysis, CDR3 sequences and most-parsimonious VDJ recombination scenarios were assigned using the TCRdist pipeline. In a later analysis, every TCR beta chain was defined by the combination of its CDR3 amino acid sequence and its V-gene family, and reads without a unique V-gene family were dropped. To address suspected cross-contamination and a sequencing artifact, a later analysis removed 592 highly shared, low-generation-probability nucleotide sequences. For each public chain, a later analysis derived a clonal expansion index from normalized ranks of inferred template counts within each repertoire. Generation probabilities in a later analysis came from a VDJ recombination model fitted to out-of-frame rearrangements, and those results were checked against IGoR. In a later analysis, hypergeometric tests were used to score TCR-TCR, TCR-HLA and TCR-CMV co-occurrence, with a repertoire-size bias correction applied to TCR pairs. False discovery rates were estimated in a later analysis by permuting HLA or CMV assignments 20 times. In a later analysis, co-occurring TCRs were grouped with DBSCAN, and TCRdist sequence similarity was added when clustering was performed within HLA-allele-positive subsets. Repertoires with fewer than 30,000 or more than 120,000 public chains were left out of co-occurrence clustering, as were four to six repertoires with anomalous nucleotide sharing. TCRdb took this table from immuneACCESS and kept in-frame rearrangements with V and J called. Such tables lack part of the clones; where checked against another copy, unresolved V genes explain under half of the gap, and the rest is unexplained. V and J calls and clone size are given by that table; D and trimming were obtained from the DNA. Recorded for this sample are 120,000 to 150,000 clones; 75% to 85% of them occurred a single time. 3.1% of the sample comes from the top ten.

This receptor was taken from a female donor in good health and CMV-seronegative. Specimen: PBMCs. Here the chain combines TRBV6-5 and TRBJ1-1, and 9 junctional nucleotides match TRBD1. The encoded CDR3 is CASRGQGTRAFF. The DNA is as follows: TGTGCCAGCAGAGGACAGGGGACGAGGGCTTTCTTT.